This entry lists 28 T cell receptor beta chains sequenced from one sample in a study of Ad26.COV2.S vaccination and SARS-CoV-2 variants. Clones were read by immunoSEQ multiplex PCR, and TCRdb kept only the in-frame ones, dropping some. The table lists some 250,000 clones, roughly 90% of them singletons. Sample treatment: over 15 received Ad26.COV2.S at low or high dose, single or two shots; several received placebo; per-sample allocation not given. Sample collection was performed on day 63 after the first vaccine or placebo injection. Specimen: peripheral blood, collected in a trial of Ad26.COV2.S vaccine versus placebo. The receptors here all came from a person between 18 and 59 years old who received the Ad26.COV2.S COVID-19 vaccine or a placebo.

J is TRBJ2-6 and V is TRBV9; no clear D. Per germline, CDR1 SGDLS and CDR2 YYNGEE. The CDR3 has 16 residues. The V end lost 0 bases, the J end lost 0 bases, and 7 bases lay between the germline ends. The DNA for the CDR3 is TGTGCCAGCAGCGTAGGACTGCCCTCTGGGGCCAACGTCCTGACTTTC. This sequence encodes CASSVGLPSGANVLTF.

The chain employs TRBV6-2 or TRBV6-3 and TRBJ2-3; the D is unclear. CDR1 is MNHEY and CDR2 is SVGEGT in the germline V gene. Trimming took off 0 bases at V and 0 bases at J, with 10 bases between the two ends. The CDR3 has 16 amino acids. CDR3 DNA: TGTGCCAGCAGTTACTCCACACGAGACAGCACAGATACGCAGTATTTT. Translating it yields CASSYSTRDSTDTQYF.

This chain links TRBV10-3 with TRBJ2-3; 9 nucleotides match TRBD2. The J segment lost 4 bases and the V segment lost 3 bases, leaving 8 bases of the junction unmatched. This CDR3 is 16 amino acids long. Germline V gene lookup returns CDR1 ENHRY and CDR2 SYGVKD. The CDR3 spells CAISELLREGADTQYF. The CDR3 DNA follows: TGTGCCATCAGTGAATTGTTGCGGGAGGGGGCAGATACGCAGTATTTT.

This sequence joins TRBV19 and TRBJ1-2; D gene uncertain. The CDR3 has 14 residues. V lost 10 bases, J lost 4 bases, and 19 bases lay in between. Germline V CDR1 and CDR2: LNHDA, SQIVND (reference sequence). CDR3 DNA sequence: TGTGCCACTCAATCGCTGGGAGGACTCTATGGCTACACCTTC. It translates to CATQSLGGLYGYTF.

This clone was detected only once. The chain recombines TRBV7-2 with TRBJ2-7, with D possibly being TRBD1 (5 bases). Between the trimmed V and J ends, which lost 1 base and 2 bases, there was a span of 6 bases. Germline loops: CDR1 SGHTA, CDR2 FQGNSA. CDR3 length: 13 residues. The CDR3 DNA sequence: TGTGCCAGCAGCTTAGTGGGGCCCTACGAGCAGTACTTC. Translating gives CASSLVGPYEQYF.

The chain employs TRBV27 and TRBJ1-1; the D is unclear. The CDR3 is made up of 16 amino acids. V lost 0 bases, J lost 4 bases, and 15 bases lay in between. Per germline, CDR1 MNHEY and CDR2 SMNVEV (reference sequence). CDR3 sequence reads: CASSLSELWASTEAFF. CDR3 bases: TGTGCCAGCAGTTTATCAGAATTGTGGGCTTCCACTGAAGCTTTCTTT.

This chain links TRBV6-1 with TRBJ2-1; the match to TRBD2 covers 12 bases. Germline V CDR1 and CDR2: MNHNS, SASEGT. CDR3 length: 15 amino acids. The junction had 0 bases not matched to a gene; V was cut back by 0 bases and J by 6 bases. The CDR3 DNA is TGTGCCAGCAGTGAAGCGACTAGCGGGAGCAATGAGCAGTTCTTC. It yields the protein CASSEATSGSNEQFF.

This clone came up a few times. V and J are TRBV6-4 and TRBJ2-3; TRBD2 agrees at 7 bases. CDR3 length equals 14 residues. V trimming: 4 bases; J trimming: 0 bases; junction bases outside the gene matches: 1. The V gene's germline CDR1 is MRHNA and CDR2 SNTAGT. Written as DNA, the CDR3 is TGTGCCAGCAGTGTCGGGGGGAGCACAGATACGCAGTATTTT. Encoded protein: CASSVGGSTDTQYF.

This chain uses TRBV5-1 with TRBJ2-7; D could derive from TRBD1 or TRBD2 (5 bases each). There are 17 residues in the CDR3. Germline V gene data show CDR1 as SGHRS and CDR2 as YFSETQ. V was trimmed by 4 bases and J by 0 bases, leaving 20 bases between them. CDR3 DNA: TGCGCCAGCAGCCGCGAGGGGTCCACCTTAAGCTCCTACGAGCAGTACTTC. Translating gives CASSREGSTLSSYEQYF.

The chain uses TRBV28 and TRBJ2-7; 7 nucleotides match TRBD1. The CDR3 runs to 13 residues. Per the germline V gene, CDR1 is MDHEN and CDR2 is SYDVKM. V was clipped by 5 bases and J by 1 base; unmatched bases: 2. CDR3 loop: CASSGTASYEQYF. The CDR3, as DNA: TGTGCCAGCAGTGGGACAGCTTCCTACGAGCAGTACTTC.

J is TRBJ1-6 and V is TRBV5-6; TRBD1 matches at 11 bases. CDR1 and CDR2 (germline): SGHDT, YYEEEE. CDR3 length: 16 residues. Trimming cost V 0 bases and J 9 bases; bases outside gene matches: 5. CDR3 protein: CASSLARGQGGSPLHF. CDR3 coding DNA: TGTGCCAGCAGCTTGGCCAGGGGACAGGGGGGTTCACCCCTCCACTTT.

V gene TRBV2 combines with J gene TRBJ2-7, with 9 nucleotides matching TRBD2. Unmatched junction bases numbered 10, after V lost 6 bases and J lost 4 bases. The CDR3 contains 15 residues. The germline CDR1 and CDR2 sequences are SNHLY and FYNNEI. The CDR3: CASRDGAGGPYEQYF. The CDR3 DNA is TGTGCCAGCAGGGACGGGGCGGGGGGGCCGTACGAGCAGTACTTC.

The gene calls are TRBV6-5 and TRBJ2-7; 8 bases are a match to TRBD1. This CDR3 has 14 residues. CDR1 is MNHEY, CDR2 SVGAGI, per germline. Trimming removed 6 bases from V and 0 bases from J; junction bases left unmatched: 4. This CDR3 is CASRPGQVSYEQYF. DNA of the CDR3: TGTGCCAGCAGGCCGGGACAGGTCTCCTACGAGCAGTACTTC.

J is TRBJ1-1 and V is TRBV19, with 7 bases matching TRBD1. V gave up 7 bases and J gave up 1 base; unmatched junction bases: 18. Germline loops: CDR1 LNHDA, CDR2 SQIVND (reference sequence). The CDR3 totals 18 residues. CDR3 sequence: CASTKGRGGGGGNTEAFF. CDR3 sequence (DNA): TGTGCCAGTACTAAGGGAAGAGGTGGAGGGGGCGGGAACACTGAAGCTTTCTTT. The variable domain in full, with the rest retrieved from reference TRBV19 and TRBJ1-1, is DGGITQSPKYLFRKEGQNVTLSCEQNLNHDAMYWYRQDPGQGLRLIYYSQIVNDFQKGDIAEGYSVSREKKESFPLTVTSAQKNPTAFYLCASTKGRGGGGGNTEAFFGQGTRLTVV.

The gene calls are TRBV9 and TRBJ2-5; D gene uncertain. The CDR3 is 14 residues long. Trimming removed 4 bases from V and 2 bases from J, with 12 bases in between. Germline CDR1 reads SGDLS; CDR2 reads YYNGEE. The CDR3 loop reads CASSPPGLQETQYF. The CDR3 DNA is TGTGCCAGCAGCCCACCGGGCCTTCAAGAGACCCAGTACTTC.

CDR3 nucleotides: TGCGCCAGCAGCGCCCGAGGTGCAACATACAATGAGCAGTTCTTC. It is translated as CASSARGATYNEQFF. This rearrangement joins TRBV5-1 to TRBJ2-1; D not resolved. The CDR3 length is 15 residues. The germline CDR1 and CDR2 sequences are SGHRS and YFSETQ. Trimming took 4 bases from V and 4 from J, leaving 15 bases between them.

The chain links TRBV14 to TRBJ2-1, with 7 positions matching TRBD1. There are 16 residues in the CDR3. CDR1 and CDR2 from the germline V gene are SGHDN and FVKESK. V lost 4 bases, J lost 4 bases, and 10 bases stayed unmatched. CDR3: CASSRSGTAIYNEQFF. CDR3 nucleotides: TGTGCCAGCAGCCGGTCGGGGACAGCTATTTACAATGAGCAGTTCTTC.

V gene TRBV9 combines with J gene TRBJ1-4; a possible D gene is TRBD1 (5 bases). The V end lost 4 bases, the J end lost 7 bases, and 20 bases lay between the germline ends. The CDR3 has 16 residues. Germline V gene lookup returns CDR1 SGDLS and CDR2 YYNGEE. The CDR3 region has the DNA TGTGCCAGCAGCCCACTCCCGGGACTGCGGGCTGAAAAACTGTTTTTT. This sequence encodes CASSPLPGLRAEKLFF.

The V and J genes are TRBV6-5 and TRBJ2-2; 9 bases align to TRBD2. The CDR3 spans 13 residues. CDR1 MNHEY and CDR2 SVGAGI come from the germline V gene. Trimming cost V 10 bases and J 5 bases; bases outside gene matches: 5. CDR3 DNA: TGTGCCACCCGGCGGGAGGGAACCGGGGAGCTGTTTTTT. Encoded protein: CATRREGTGELFF.

This clone is a singleton in its sample. This chain joins TRBV16 and TRBJ1-1; D is uncertain. Germline V gene sequence: CDR1 KGHSY, CDR2 FQNENV. The CDR3 is 15 residues long. Trimming removed 3 bases at V and 1 base at J, with 12 bases between. The CDR3 DNA reads as TGTGCCAGCAGCCACACATTACGGGGGAACACTGAAGCTTTCTTT. Translation gives CASSHTLRGNTEAFF.

This clone appeared a few times. This chain joins TRBV6-5 and TRBJ2-7; D not resolved. Per germline, CDR1 MNHEY and CDR2 SVGAGI. Trimming pared 6 bases from V and 0 bases from J, leaving 12 bases between. The CDR3 runs to 14 residues. This CDR3 is CASSQQPFSYEQYF. The CDR3 DNA is TGTGCCAGCAGCCAACAGCCGTTCTCCTACGAGCAGTACTTC.

The chain links TRBV6-2 or TRBV6-3 to TRBJ2-1; TRBD2 is a possible D gene (6 bases). Trimming stripped 2 bases from V and 8 bases from J, with 10 bases between. Germline assignment: CDR1 MNHEY and CDR2 SVGEGT. The CDR3 extends over 13 amino acids. CDR3 DNA: TGTGCCAGCAGTTACGGGTGGGGGGATGAGCAGTTCTTC. It specifies CASSYGWGDEQFF.

The V call is TRBV30, the J call TRBJ2-1; D may be TRBD2 (5 bases). CDR3 size: 12 residues. V shed 2 bases and J shed 6 bases, with 8 bases lying between them. The germline gives CDR1 GTSNPN, CDR2 SVGIG (reference sequence). CDR3 residues: CAWSTTSNEQFF. CDR3 nucleotides: TGTGCCTGGAGTACCACTAGCAATGAGCAGTTCTTC.

The rearrangement joins TRBV7-8 to TRBJ2-1, with D perhaps being TRBD1 or TRBD2 (5 bases each). The CDR3 totals 16 residues. Trimming stripped 4 bases from V and 5 bases from J, with 18 bases between. In germline, CDR1 is SGHVS, CDR2 FQNEAQ. CDR3 in DNA: TGTGCCAGCAGCTCCCCGGGACCCAATTGGGACAATGAGCAGTTCTTC. It yields the protein CASSSPGPNWDNEQFF.

The genes are TRBV28 and TRBJ2-1, with 8 bases matching TRBD2. Germline CDR1 is MDHEN and CDR2 is SYDVKM. The CDR3 sequence is 17 residues long. Unmatched junction bases numbered 15, after V lost 6 bases and J lost 5 bases. DNA for the CDR3: TGTGCCAGCAGCCCATTACAAGGACTAGCAGTAGACAATGAGCAGTTCTTC. It specifies CASSPLQGLAVDNEQFF.

This clone was seen a handful of times. The chain has TRBV21-1 and TRBJ2-7; the table's D call, TRBD2, was not checked against the DNA. TRBV21-1 constitutes a pseudogene. The CDR3 is 15 amino acids. This chain's CDR3 is CASRGTGSSSYEQYF. In nucleotides, the CDR3 is TGTGCCAGCAGAGGCACGGGGTCCTCCTCCTACGAGCAGTACTTC.

The chain recombines TRBV27 with TRBJ2-2; 7 positions agree with TRBD1. The germline gives CDR1 MNHEY, CDR2 SMNVEV (reference sequence). The CDR3 is 14 residues long. V lost 6 bases and J lost 7; bases outside the gene matches: 8. The CDR3 coding sequence is TGTGCCAGCAGGACGACAGGGTTGGGCGGGGAGCTGTTTTTT. Its protein is CASRTTGLGGELFF.

V gene TRBV4-2 combines with J gene TRBJ1-1; 9 positions match TRBD1. The V segment lost 5 bases and the J segment 1 base; nucleotides outside the gene matches: 5. The CDR3 is made up of 15 amino acids. The germline gives CDR1 LGHNA, CDR2 YNFKEQ. The CDR3 DNA is TGTGCCAGCAGCGCCTGGACAGGGGAGAACACTGAAGCTTTCTTT. Translating it yields CASSAWTGENTEAFF.